The present T cell receptor beta chain was sequenced within a study of regulatory T cells in long-lasting Graves disease (dated by TCRdb to the early 2020s). As for the study more broadly: Newly diagnosed Graves' disease patients had taken antithyroid drugs for less than 3 months. Persistent Graves' disease patients were compared with newly diagnosed Graves' disease patients by peripheral blood TCR sequencing and RNA sequencing. A total of around 35 samples underwent TCR sequencing: about 13 from persistent and some 20 from newly diagnosed Graves' disease patients. The study was registered as a clinical trial and conducted in China. What the authors observed across the whole study: Sequencing and analysis were limited to the TCR beta chain. The small sample size was acknowledged by the authors as a limitation that may reduce accuracy. Compared with newly diagnosed patients, patients with persistent Graves' disease had lower TCR Shannon entropy and fewer highly expanded clones, which suggests clonal expansion. TRBV28, TRBJ1-2 and TRBJ2-5 were preferentially used in persistent disease, while TRBV20-1 and TRBJ2-1 were favored in newly diagnosed disease. Peripheral blood alone was examined, since thyroid tissue, which constituted the primary lesion, could not be accessed. More public clonotypes were shared among persistent patients (about 2,800) than among newly diagnosed patients (just under 1,000).

Many counts were recorded for this clonotype. Its recognized antigen is unknown. No per-base quality is available; no much larger clone lies one base away. The germline V gene provides CDR1 MNHNS and CDR2 SASEGT. The CDR3, from cysteine to phenylalanine, totals 16 residues. CDR3 DNA is the only sequence kept; it has 48 bases, read in frame from the first base. Relative to germline, V is missing 1 base and J is missing 0 bases, with 6 bases of the junction outside any gene match. Library construction relied on multiplex PCR. TCRdb shows the sequencer as Illumina HiSeq 4000. TCR beta libraries were built with iRepertoire HTBI primers and Arm-PCR amplification of CDR3 regions. Before sequencing, the PCR products went through gel purification. Per the authors' processing: Gene usage analysis of CDR3 amino acid clonotypes relied on the approximately 62 TRBV and 14 TRBJ segments identified across samples. Filtered high-quality paired reads were merged into contigs using COPE and FqMerger. BLAST was used to align contigs to IMGT TRBV, TRBD and TRBJ reference genes, with CDR3 defined following IMGT. Clonotypes above 0.1% frequency were classified as highly expanded clones. Shannon entropy served as the measure of repertoire diversity, while the Gini coefficient captured V-J evenness. A clonotype was considered public if more than one individual shared it. TCRdb reanalyzed the raw reads on its own, using fastp at Q25 for trimming and MiXCR for clone calling, and kept in-frame beta chains. One record per CDR3 amino acid sequence lists the most common genes and DNA. TCRdb's processing, not the authors', yielded these V and J calls. The sample table shows 400,000 to 500,000 distinct CDR3 sequences, and 14% are seen once. Over 15% of the sample lies in the top ten.

The time point tag for this specimen amounts to: newly diagnosed GD, antithyroid drugs for less than 3 months. For both TCR sequencing and RNA sequencing, RNA was extracted from PBMCs in TRIzol. The diagnosis of Graves' disease followed American Thyroid Association guidelines. The patients came from an endocrinology department in Xi'an, China. Each patient gave about 9.1 milliliters of peripheral blood, collected in an EDTA anticoagulant tube. Ficoll Paque Plus density gradient separation was used to isolate PBMCs, and no further T cell sorting was performed. RNA quality was checked with an Agilent 2100 Bioanalyzer and agarose gel, and concentration with a NanoDrop 2000. Separately, the same data were catalogued under a study of T cells in Graves' hyperthyroidism and ophthalmopathy. Per the second study: Graves' hyperthyroidism was defined as stable when no progression to ophthalmopathy occurred over 18 months of follow-up. Hyperthyroidism patients were newly diagnosed, had a disease duration of under 2 months, and were aged 18 to 65 years. Patients with uncontrolled infections, other autoimmune diseases, pregnancy or lactation were excluded. Diagnoses were established on the basis of clinical symptoms, serum thyroxine and TRAb, thyroid ultrasound, and orbital computed tomography. For the first round of RT-PCR on the TCR CDR3, the HTBI primer set was used together with the Qiagen OneStep RT-PCR kit. Blood samples also contained most of the expanded thyroid clonotypes (frequency above 0.001), which suggests that blood repertoires may reflect thyroid immune responses. A model built on a 13 V-J signature distinguished ophthalmopathy from stable hyperthyroidism, reaching approximately 89% sensitivity and around 81% specificity in cross-validation and 80%/75% in testing. During validation, the model predicted progression to ophthalmopathy a median of around 6 months ahead of onset, with just under 71% sensitivity and around 72% specificity. A discovery cohort of about a hundred patients, 43 with Graves' ophthalmopathy and over 55 with stable Graves' hyperthyroidism, was used to find distinguishing TCR V-J signatures. Whether ophthalmopathy could be predicted prospectively was tested in an independent validation cohort made up of 18 hyperthyroidism patients plus 17 patients who later progressed to ophthalmopathy. The roughly 91 discovery patients were randomly divided into training and test sets at a 7:3 ratio. The study also compared thyroid tissue and blood T-cell repertoires from a handful of Graves' hyperthyroidism patients. Following sampling, methimazole starting at 30 mg daily was given to hyperthyroidism patients, and high-dose intravenous methylprednisolone was given to ophthalmopathy patients. Libraries were constructed in a second round of multiplex PCR, after which size selection and purification were carried out. Libraries were sequenced paired-end with 100 bp reads on an Illumina HiSeq2000. SOAPnuke was used to process the raw data, removing reads that contained adapters or uncalled bases, had a mean Phred below 15, or lacked an exact match to the constant primer or identifier. High-quality paired reads were merged with COPE v1.2.5, and unique nucleotide sequences were defined as clonotypes. MiTCR v1.1 was used to align clonotypes to the IMGT TRBV, TRBD and TRBJ reference segments. Analysis was restricted to V-J combinations with a frequency above 0.0001, which covered just over 98% of repertoires. A TCS score was defined as the ratio of F50 (clonal expansion) to E x V (chaos), with BLOSUM62-based TCRdist applied between CDR3 peptides within each V-J. Welch's t-statistics and random forest reduced just over 500 V-J features to roughly 13, which were used in a naive Bayes classifier (R e1071). Sample size was not statistically predetermined, and investigators were not blinded to group allocation. TCR Vbeta CDR3 sequencing of approximately 140 peripheral blood samples (over 40 ophthalmopathy, under 80 hyperthyroidism and roughly 17 progressor patients) is reported in the paper.

The source material was peripheral blood mononuclear cells (PBMCs), sampled at new diagnosis, from a patient treated with antithyroid drugs. The rearranged chain carries TRBV6-1 and TRBJ2-7, and 7 junctional nucleotides match TRBD2. This receptor was identified in a woman in her forties or fifties with Graves disease. Donor details come from another sample of the same person, matched by shared clones. The CDR3 reads as follows: CASSEGLAGLSYEQYF. The DNA reads TGTGCCAGCAGTGAAGGATTAGCGGGCCTCTCCTACGAGCAGTACTTC.